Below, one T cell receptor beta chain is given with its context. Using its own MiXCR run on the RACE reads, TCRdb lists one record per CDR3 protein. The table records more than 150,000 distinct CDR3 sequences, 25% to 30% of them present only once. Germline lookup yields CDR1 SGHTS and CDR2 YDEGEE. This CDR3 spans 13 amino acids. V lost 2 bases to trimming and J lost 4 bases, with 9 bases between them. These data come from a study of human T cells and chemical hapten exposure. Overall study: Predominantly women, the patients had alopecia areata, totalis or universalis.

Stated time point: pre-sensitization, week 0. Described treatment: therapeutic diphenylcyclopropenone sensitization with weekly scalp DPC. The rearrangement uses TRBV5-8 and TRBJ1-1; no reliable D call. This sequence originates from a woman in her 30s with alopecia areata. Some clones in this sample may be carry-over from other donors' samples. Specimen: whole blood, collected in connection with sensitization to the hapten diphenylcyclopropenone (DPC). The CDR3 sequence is CASSFGQSTEAFF. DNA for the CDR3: TGTGCCAGCAGCTTTGGCCAGAGCACTGAAGCTTTCTTT. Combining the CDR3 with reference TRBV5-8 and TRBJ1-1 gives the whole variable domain EAGVTQSPTHLIKTRGQQATLRCSPISGHTSVYWYQQALGLGLQFLLWYDEGEERNRGNFPPRFSGRQFPNYSSELNVNALELEDSALYLCASSFGQSTEAFFGQGTRLTVV.